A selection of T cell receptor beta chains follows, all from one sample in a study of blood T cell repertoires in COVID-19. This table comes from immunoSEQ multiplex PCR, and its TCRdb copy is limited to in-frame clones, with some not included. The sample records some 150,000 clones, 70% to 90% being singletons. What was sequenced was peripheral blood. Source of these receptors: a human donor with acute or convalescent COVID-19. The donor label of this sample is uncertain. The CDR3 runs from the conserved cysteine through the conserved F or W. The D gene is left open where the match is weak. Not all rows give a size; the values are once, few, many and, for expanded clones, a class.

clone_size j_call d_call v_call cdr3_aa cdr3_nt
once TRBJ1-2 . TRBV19 CASSIDLDSVGGYTF TGTGCCAGTAGTATAGATTTGGACAGCGTCGGTGGCTACACCTTC
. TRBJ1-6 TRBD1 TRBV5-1 CASSLAGQGRSPLHF TGCGCCAGCAGCTTGGCCGGACAGGGGCGATCACCCCTCCACTTT
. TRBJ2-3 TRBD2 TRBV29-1 CSVDSGLAGNSDTQYF TGCAGCGTCGATTCAGGACTAGCGGGGAATTCAGATACGCAGTATTTT
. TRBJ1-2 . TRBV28 CASSSDRVLGYTF TGTGCCAGCAGTTCCGACAGAGTCCTCGGCTACACCTTC
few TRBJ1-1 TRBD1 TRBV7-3 CASSLLGQGNTEAFF TGTGCCAGCAGCTTATTGGGACAGGGTAACACTGAAGCTTTCTTT
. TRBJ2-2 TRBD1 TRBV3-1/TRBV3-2 CASSRGQGTGELFF TGTGCCAGCAGCCGCGGACAGGGCACCGGGGAGCTGTTTTTT
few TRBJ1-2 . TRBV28 CASERGGPGGYTF TGTGCCAGTGAACGAGGGGGTCCGGGAGGCTACACCTTC
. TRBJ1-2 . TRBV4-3 CASSQVANYGYTF TGCGCCAGCAGCCAAGTAGCTAACTATGGCTACACCTTC
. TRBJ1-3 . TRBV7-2 CASSGGTANFSGNTIYF TGTGCCAGCAGCGGCGGGACGGCGAATTTCTCTGGAAACACCATATATTTT
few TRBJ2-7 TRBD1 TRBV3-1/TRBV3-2 CASSQDPGGSYEQYF TGTGCCAGCAGCCAAGACCCAGGGGGCTCCTACGAGCAGTACTTC
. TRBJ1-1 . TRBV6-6 CASNPGARTEAFF TGTGCCAGCAATCCAGGGGCCAGAACTGAAGCTTTCTTT
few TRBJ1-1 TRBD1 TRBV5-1 CASSPPGTGAEAFF TGCGCCAGCAGCCCACCCGGGACAGGGGCTGAAGCTTTCTTT
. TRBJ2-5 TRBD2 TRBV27 CASARGLAGRETQYF TGTGCCAGCGCGAGGGGACTAGCGGGGCGAGAGACCCAGTACTTC
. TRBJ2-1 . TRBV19 CASSSRDTGVFSYNEQFF TGTGCCAGTAGTTCGAGAGATACGGGTGTATTCTCCTACAATGAGCAGTTCTTC
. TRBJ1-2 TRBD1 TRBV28 CASSSWTGDGYTF TGTGCCAGCAGTTCCTGGACAGGGGATGGCTACACCTTC
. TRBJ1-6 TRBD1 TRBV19 CASSGPGGDSPLHF TGTGCCAGTAGTGGCCCAGGGGGTGATTCACCCCTCCACTTT
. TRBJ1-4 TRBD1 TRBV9 CASSVDQGASEKLFF TGTGCCAGCAGCGTAGATCAGGGGGCGAGTGAAAAACTGTTTTTT
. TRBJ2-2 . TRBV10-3 CAIGLPNTGELFF TGTGCCATCGGGCTACCTAACACCGGGGAGCTGTTTTTT
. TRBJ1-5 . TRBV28 CASSNYEAATHIRQHF TGTGCCAGCAGCAATTACGAGGCAGCCACCCACATTCGCCAGCATTTT
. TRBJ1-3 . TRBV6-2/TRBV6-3 CASSYSMTARNTIYF TGTGCCAGCAGTTACTCGATGACAGCACGGAACACCATATATTTT
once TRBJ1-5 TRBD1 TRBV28 CASSLDRIPDSNQPQHF TGTGCCAGCAGTTTGGACAGGATTCCGGATAGCAATCAGCCCCAGCATTTT
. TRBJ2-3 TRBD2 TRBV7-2 CASSLDTGTSGREDTQYF TGTGCCAGCAGCTTGGACACCGGGACTAGCGGGAGGGAGGATACGCAGTATTTT
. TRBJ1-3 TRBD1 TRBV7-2 CASSSWTGGGNTIYF TGTGCCAGCAGCTCATGGACAGGGGGAGGAAACACCATATATTTT
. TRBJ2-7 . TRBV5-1 CASSLAGASREQYF TGCGCCAGCAGCTTGGCCGGTGCATCTCGCGAGCAGTACTTC
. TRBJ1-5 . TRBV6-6 CASSYDGTSGSQHF TGTGCCAGCAGTTACGATGGCACCTCCGGGTCCCAGCATTTT
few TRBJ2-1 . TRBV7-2 CASSFTSTYNEQFF TGTGCCAGCAGCTTTACTAGCACCTACAATGAGCAGTTCTTC
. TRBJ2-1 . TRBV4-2 CASSEDLGASNEQFF TGTGCCAGCAGCGAAGACCTCGGAGCATCGAATGAGCAGTTCTTC
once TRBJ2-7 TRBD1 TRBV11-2 CAAGQGWPYEQYF TGTGCCGCCGGACAGGGGTGGCCCTACGAGCAGTACTTC
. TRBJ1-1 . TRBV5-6 CASSLTGEAFF TGTGCCAGCAGCTTGACAGGCGAAGCTTTCTTT
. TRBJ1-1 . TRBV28 CASSRRSSMNTEAFF TGTGCCAGCAGCAGACGGAGCAGTATGAACACTGAAGCTTTCTTT
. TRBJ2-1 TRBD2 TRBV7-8 CASRTGTSDEQFF TGTGCCAGCAGGACCGGGACTAGCGACGAGCAGTTCTTC
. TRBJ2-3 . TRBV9 CASSVGAGRRTDTQYF TGTGCCAGCAGCGTAGGGGCAGGGAGGCGCACAGATACGCAGTATTTT
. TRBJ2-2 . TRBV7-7 CASSLSGVGTGELFF TGTGCTAGCAGCTTATCGGGAGTGGGCACCGGGGAGCTGTTTTTT
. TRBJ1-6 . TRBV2 CASRINSPLHF TGTGCCAGCAGAATAAATTCACCCCTCCACTTT
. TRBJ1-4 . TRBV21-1 CASTPGQGRTNEKLFF TGTGCCAGCACCCCCGGACAGGGTAGAACTAATGAAAAACTGTTTTTT